This passage covers 24 T cell receptor beta chains from one sample sequenced in a study of siplizumab effects on memory and regulatory T cells (dated by TCRdb to about 2019). The library was prepared using the immunoSEQ multiplex PCR assay. TCRdb obtained this table from immuneACCESS and retained in-frame rearrangements with V and J assigned. These tables miss some clones; where compared with another copy, unresolved V genes account for less than half of the shortfall, and the remainder is unexplained. The sample table contains roughly 100,000 clones; only one count was recorded for more than 85% of them. The ten biggest clones cover approximately 0.32% of the sample. Sequenced material: CD4+ T cells sorted from blood. The receptors here all came from a human donor in good health.

This chain uses TRBV19 with TRBJ2-5; 14 positions match TRBD2. V gave up 5 bases and J gave up 4 bases; unmatched junction bases: 6. There are 16 residues in the CDR3. CDR1 LNHDA and CDR2 SQIVND come from the germline V gene (reference sequence). The CDR3 sequence: CASSFLGLAGVETQYF. As DNA, the CDR3 is TGTGCCAGTAGTTTCCTGGGACTAGCGGGAGTAGAGACCCAGTACTTC.

In this sample, this clone turned up once. The J gene is TRBJ2-3, the V gene TRBV7-2; tentatively, D is TRBD2 (7 bases). CDR3 size: 14 residues. Trimming took off 3 bases at V and 7 bases at J, with 14 bases between the two ends. Germline V gene data show CDR1 as SGHTA and CDR2 as FQGNSA. CDR3 coding DNA: TGTGCCAGCAGCTTTGGGGGGGGGCCAAATACGCAGTATTTT. It specifies CASSFGGGPNTQYF.

This clone was seen more than once but under ten times. This chain uses TRBV5-6 with TRBJ2-1; the D gene is possibly TRBD2 (6 bases). In germline, CDR1 is SGHDT, CDR2 YYEEEE. Trimming shortened V by 1 base and J by 7 bases, and 9 bases separated the two germline ends. The CDR3 extends over 13 amino acids. The CDR3 spells CASSLIGGNEQFF. Here the CDR3 DNA reads TGTGCCAGCAGCTTGATTGGGGGGAATGAGCAGTTCTTC.

The chain uses TRBV6-1 and TRBJ1-2; the D gene is possibly TRBD1 (6 bases). Per germline, CDR1 MNHNS and CDR2 SASEGT. Trimming removed 6 bases at V and 9 bases at J, with 14 bases between. This CDR3 has 12 amino acids. This chain's CDR3 is CASSAPRGSYTF. CDR3 in DNA: TGTGCCAGCAGCGCCCCCAGGGGCAGCTACACCTTC.

The V call is TRBV5-4, the J call TRBJ1-1; D call uncertain. V lost 2 bases and J lost 0, with 2 bases in between. Germline CDR1 and CDR2: SGHNT and YYREEE (reference sequence). The CDR3 consists of 12 residues. The CDR3 DNA is TGTGCCAGCAGCTTAATGAACACTGAAGCTTTCTTT. It codes for CASSLMNTEAFF.

CDR3 DNA sequence: TGTGCCAGCAGCTCGCCTTCGGCGGGACTAGTTTACAATGAGCAGTTCTTC. It encodes CASSSPSAGLVYNEQFF. V is TRBV11-3 and J is TRBJ2-1, with 8 positions matching TRBD2. The CDR3 runs 17 residues. V dropped 4 bases and J dropped 4; count of bases not matched to a gene: 12. Germline CDR1 and CDR2: SGHNT and YENEEA.

The genes are TRBV6-5 and TRBJ1-1; D remains ambiguous. The CDR3 is 13 residues long. The V gene lost 5 bases and the J gene lost 2 bases, with 9 bases spanning the gap. Germline V lookup: CDR1 MNHEY, CDR2 SVGAGI. CDR3 sequence reads: CASSTGSNTEAFF. CDR3 nucleotides: TGTGCCAGCAGTACCGGGAGTAACACTGAAGCTTTCTTT.

The gene calls are TRBV7-9 and TRBJ2-5, with a tentative D call TRBD1 (6 bases). V was pared by 8 bases and J by 3 bases, with 19 bases between. Germline CDR1 reads SEHNR; CDR2 reads FQNEAQ (reference sequence). The CDR3 consists of 15 residues. The CDR3: CASGGRSRGEETQYF. The DNA for the CDR3 is TGTGCCAGCGGAGGAAGATCCAGGGGTGAAGAGACCCAGTACTTC.

This clone appeared a single time. The chain links TRBV4-2 to TRBJ2-1; the D is unclear. CDR3 length equals 14 residues. The V end was cut by 0 bases, the J end by 5 bases, with 8 bases between. From germline, CDR1 is LGHNA and CDR2 YNFKEQ. CDR3 nucleotides: TGTGCCAGCAGCCAAGATGTGGCAAACAATGAGCAGTTCTTC. The encoded protein is CASSQDVANNEQFF.

The DNA for the CDR3 is TGTGCCAGTAGAGGTTCCGGAGAGACCCAGTACTTC. It encodes CASRGSGETQYF. J is TRBJ2-5 and V is TRBV19; the D is unclear. There are 12 residues in the CDR3. With 6 bases removed from V and 4 bases from J, the gap between germline ends came to 9 bases. Per germline, CDR1 LNHDA and CDR2 SQIVND (reference sequence). Full variable domain (outside the CDR3, taken from reference TRBV19 and TRBJ2-5): DGGITQSPKYLFRKEGQNVTLSCEQNLNHDAMYWYRQDPGQGLRLIYYSQIVNDFQKGDIAEGYSVSREKKESFPLTVTSAQKNPTAFYLCASRGSGETQYFGPGTRLLVL.

The CDR3 loop reads CASSLTFRGTEAFF. Here the CDR3 DNA reads TGTGCCAGCAGCCTTACCTTTAGGGGCACTGAAGCTTTCTTT. The chain joins TRBV11-2 to TRBJ1-1, with D perhaps matching TRBD1 (5 bases). V lost 5 bases and J lost 4, with 14 bases in between. Germline lookup yields CDR1 SGHAT and CDR2 FQNNGV. The CDR3 consists of 14 residues.

This chain connects TRBV7-2 to TRBJ1-5; D remains ambiguous. The V end lost 1 base, the J end lost 11 bases, and 6 bases lay between the germline ends. The CDR3 runs 11 residues. Germline V gene lookup returns CDR1 SGHTA and CDR2 FQGNSA. CDR3 in amino acids: CASSLDVAQHF. For the CDR3, the DNA is TGTGCCAGCAGCTTAGACGTGGCCCAGCATTTT.

This clone was recorded a few times. V is TRBV30 and J is TRBJ2-2; tentatively, D is TRBD1 (6 bases). From germline, CDR1 is GTSNPN and CDR2 SVGIG (reference sequence). The CDR3 runs to 16 residues. V lost 0 bases and J lost 1, with 12 bases in between. CDR3 nucleotides: TGTGCCTGGAGTGTAGGGCAGGGGAGGAACACCGGGGAGCTGTTTTTT. It specifies CAWSVGQGRNTGELFF.

V is TRBV10-3 and J is TRBJ2-3; the D is unclear. Trimming removed 4 bases at V and 2 bases at J, with 4 bases between. Germline V CDR1 and CDR2: ENHRY, SYGVKD. This CDR3 comprises 12 residues. The DNA of the CDR3 is TGTGCCATCAGTGGGGTCACAGATACGCAGTATTTT. This sequence encodes CAISGVTDTQYF.

The chain links TRBV5-6 to TRBJ2-6; TRBD2 is a possible D gene (5 bases). V lost 1 base, J lost 3 bases, and 8 bases lay in between. Germline lookup yields CDR1 SGHDT and CDR2 YYEEEE. The CDR3 has 15 amino acids. CDR3 in amino acids: CASSLMRDGANVLTF. The CDR3 region has the DNA TGTGCCAGCAGCTTGATGAGGGATGGGGCCAACGTCCTGACTTTC. The variable domain in full, completed from reference TRBV5-6 and TRBJ2-6, reads DAGVTQSPTHLIKTRGQQVTLRCSPKSGHDTVSWYQQALGQGPQFIFQYYEEEERQRGNFPDRFSGHQFPNYSSELNVNALLLGDSALYLCASSLMRDGANVLTFGAGSRLTVL.

The V and J genes are TRBV5-1 and TRBJ1-1; D is perhaps TRBD1 (5 bases). Per the germline V gene, CDR1 is SGHRS and CDR2 is YFSETQ. The CDR3 has 15 amino acids. V lost 3 bases, J lost 1 base, and 13 bases lay in between. CDR3 DNA: TGCGCCAGCAGCTGGAGTGGGCAGGGGAACACTGAAGCTTTCTTT. It specifies CASSWSGQGNTEAFF.

V is TRBV7-9 and J is TRBJ2-1, with 11 bases lining up with TRBD2. CDR3 length: 16 amino acids. V lost 1 base, J lost 9 bases, and 8 bases stayed unmatched. Germline CDR1 SEHNR, CDR2 FQNEAQ (reference sequence). DNA for the CDR3: TGTGCCAGCAGCTTAGAGGGTAGCGGGAGGGCCGGTGAGCAGTTCTTC. Its protein is CASSLEGSGRAGEQFF.

This clone has only one observation. The chain carries TRBV19 and TRBJ2-7; D possibly uses TRBD1 or TRBD2 (5 bases each). Trimming took off 5 bases at V and 10 bases at J, with 18 bases between the two ends. This CDR3 comprises 13 residues. CDR1 LNHDA and CDR2 SQIVND come from the germline V gene (reference sequence). The CDR3 region has the DNA TGTGCCAGTAGTGCGACACGGGACGAAAAACAGTACTTC. Amino acid sequence: CASSATRDEKQYF.

The V call is TRBV25-1, the J call TRBJ2-1; TRBD1 or TRBD2 may be the D gene (6 bases each). V was trimmed by 6 bases and J by 2 bases, leaving 14 bases between them. This CDR3 contains 15 residues. In germline, CDR1 is MGHDK, CDR2 SYGVNS. The CDR3 sequence: CASREGGLTYNEQFF. The DNA for the CDR3 is TGTGCCAGCAGAGAAGGGGGGCTAACCTACAATGAGCAGTTCTTC.

This sequence joins TRBV6-1 and TRBJ2-7, with unresolved D. Germline CDR1 reads MNHNS; CDR2 reads SASEGT. Trimming took off 4 bases at V and 0 bases at J, with 4 bases between the two ends. The CDR3 extends over 12 amino acids. In nucleotides, the CDR3 is TGTGCCAGCAGTGCGGTCTCCTACGAGCAGTACTTC. Amino acid sequence: CASSAVSYEQYF.

Comments on this clone: The sample carries other DNA sequences with the same CDR3. The chain couples TRBV9 to TRBJ2-5; possibly TRBD1 for D (6 bases). The CDR3 sequence is 14 residues long. Germline CDR1 and CDR2: SGDLS and YYNGEE. Trimming cost V 0 bases and J 1 base, with 7 bases left between them. The CDR3 sequence: CASSVGGPQETQYF. The CDR3 region has the DNA TGTGCCAGCAGCGTAGGGGGGCCCCAAGAGACCCAGTACTTC.

This chain uses TRBV6-4 with TRBJ2-2; TRBD2 is a possible D gene (6 bases). Trimming pared 4 bases from V and 3 bases from J, leaving 15 bases between. The length of the CDR3 is 16 residues. Germline V gene sequence: CDR1 MRHNA, CDR2 SNTAGT. CDR3 nucleotides: TGTGCCAGCAGTGCCTTTCTAGCGACTCACACCGGGGAGCTGTTTTTT. Its translation is CASSAFLATHTGELFF.

The chain uses TRBV5-4 and TRBJ1-4, with a possible D match to TRBD1 (5 bases). The germline CDR1 and CDR2 sequences are SGHNT and YYREEE (reference sequence). The CDR3 has 16 residues. The V gene lost 0 bases and the J gene lost 7 bases, with 16 bases spanning the gap. DNA for the CDR3: TGTGCCAGCAGCTTGGGATCCGGGCAGGGTGGTGAAAAACTGTTTTTT. Translated: CASSLGSGQGGEKLFF. The variable domain in full, completed from reference TRBV5-4 and TRBJ1-4, reads ETGVTQSPTHLIKTRGQQVTLRCSSQSGHNTVSWYQQALGQGPQFIFQYYREEENGRGNFPPRFSGLQFPNYSSELNVNALELDDSALYLCASSLGSGQGGEKLFFGSGTQLSVL.

The genes are TRBV10-3 and TRBJ1-1; D ambiguous. V was clipped by 4 bases and J by 3 bases, with 12 bases between them. CDR1 and CDR2 (germline): ENHRY, SYGVKD. This CDR3 is 14 amino acids long. In DNA, the CDR3 is TGTGCCATCAGTGGAGGAGGGAAGCACACTGAAGCTTTCTTT. It yields the protein CAISGGGKHTEAFF.